This record concerns one T cell receptor beta chain sequence. Germline values: CDR1 SGHVS, CDR2 FQNEAQ. V was shortened by 1 base and J by 7 bases, with 10 bases between the two germline ends. The length of the CDR3 is 13 residues. This record comes from a study of control samples from healthy donors and cancer patients. Produced via immunoSEQ multiplex PCR; TCRdb's table is partial and in-frame only. The sample carries 80,000 or so clones, just under 90% recorded once. V is TRBV7-8 and J is TRBJ1-2, with D perhaps TRBD1 (6 bases). This TCR came from a man over 45 in good health. The sequencing sample was made of blood. The CDR3 spells CASSLGQAGGYTF. The CDR3 nucleotides are TGTGCCAGCAGCTTAGGACAGGCAGGTGGCTACACCTTC.